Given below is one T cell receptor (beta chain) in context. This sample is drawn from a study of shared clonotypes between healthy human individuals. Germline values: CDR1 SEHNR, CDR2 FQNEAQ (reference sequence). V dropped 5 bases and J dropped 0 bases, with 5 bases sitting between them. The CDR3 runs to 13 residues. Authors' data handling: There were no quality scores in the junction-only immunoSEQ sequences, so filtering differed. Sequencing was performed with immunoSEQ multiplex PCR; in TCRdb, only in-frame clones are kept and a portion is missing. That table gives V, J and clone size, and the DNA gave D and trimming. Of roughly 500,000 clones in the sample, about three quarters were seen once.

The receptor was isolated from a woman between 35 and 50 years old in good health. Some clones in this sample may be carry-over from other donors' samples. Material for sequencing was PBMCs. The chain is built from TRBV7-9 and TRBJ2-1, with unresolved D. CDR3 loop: CASSRSSYNEQFF. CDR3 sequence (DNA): TGTGCCAGCAGCCGCTCCTCCTACAATGAGCAGTTCTTC.